Here is one T cell receptor beta chain with its context. The sample originates from a study of blood T cell repertoires in COVID-19. Study overall: PBMCs, B-cell-depleted T cells, or T cells provided the cDNA or gDNA that made up the material.

As processed by the authors: The authors estimated nucleated cell counts from reference gene primer amplification. Here immunoSEQ multiplex PCR was the method, and the copy in TCRdb shows in-frame clones only, minus some. V, J and clone size are those of that table, while D and trimming were read from the DNA. Among 210,000 or so clones listed, about 88% were seen once. CDR1 SGDLS and CDR2 YYNGEE come from the germline V gene. This CDR3 comprises 14 residues. The V gene end was trimmed by 0 bases and the J gene end by 4 bases; junction bases not matched to a gene: 4. The sequencing input was peripheral blood. V usage is TRBV9 and J usage is TRBJ2-7, with 7 bases lining up with TRBD1. This receptor was identified in a woman in her fifties or sixties with acute or convalescent COVID-19. The CDR3 protein is CASSVATGQYEQYF. DNA for the CDR3: TGTGCCAGCAGCGTAGCTACGGGACAGTACGAGCAGTACTTC. The full variable domain, with the rest looked up from reference TRBV9 and TRBJ2-7, is DSGVTQTPKHLITATGQRVTLRCSPRSGDLSVYWYQQSLDQGLQFLIQYYNGEERAKGNILERFSAQQFPDLHSELNLSSLELGDSALYFCASSVATGQYEQYFGPGTRLTVT.